This T cell receptor (beta chain) was found in a study of Ad26.COV2.S vaccination and SARS-CoV-2 variants. Treatment meaning: some 19 received Ad26.COV2.S at low or high dose, single or two shots; a few received placebo; per-sample allocation not given. Each sample was drawn 63 days after the first injection (of vaccine or placebo). Germline V lookup: CDR1 ENHRY, CDR2 SYGVKD. The V and J ends lost 4 bases and 8 bases respectively, with 20 bases between them. This CDR3 is 15 amino acids long. Data came from immunoSEQ multiplex PCR; TCRdb stores just in-frame clones and leaves some out. The data contain roughly 500,000 clones, 87% of them singletons. The count of this clone is one.

The receptor comes from a person aged 18 to 59 who received the Ad26.COV2.S COVID-19 vaccine or a placebo. The chain carries TRBV10-3 and TRBJ1-2, with a tentative D call TRBD1 (5 bases). The material was peripheral blood, obtained in a trial of Ad26.COV2.S vaccine versus placebo. The CDR3 DNA reads as TGTGCCATCAGTGGTCGGGTGGGGGACTTCTCGGGCTACACCTTC. Translating it yields CAISGRVGDFSGYTF.